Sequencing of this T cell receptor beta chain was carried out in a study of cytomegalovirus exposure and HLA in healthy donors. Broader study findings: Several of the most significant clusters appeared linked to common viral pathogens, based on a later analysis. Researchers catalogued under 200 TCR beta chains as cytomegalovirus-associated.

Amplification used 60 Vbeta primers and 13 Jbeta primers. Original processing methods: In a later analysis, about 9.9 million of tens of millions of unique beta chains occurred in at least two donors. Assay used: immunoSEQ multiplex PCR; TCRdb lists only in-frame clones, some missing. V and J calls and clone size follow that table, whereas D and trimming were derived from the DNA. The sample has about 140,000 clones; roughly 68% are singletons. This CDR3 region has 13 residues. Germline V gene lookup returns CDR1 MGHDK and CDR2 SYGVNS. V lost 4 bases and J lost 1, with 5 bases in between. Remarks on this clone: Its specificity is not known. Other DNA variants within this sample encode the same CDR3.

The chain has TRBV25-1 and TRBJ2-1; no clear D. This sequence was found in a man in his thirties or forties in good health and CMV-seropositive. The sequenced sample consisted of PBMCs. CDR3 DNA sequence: TGTGCCAGCAGTGGGCAGTCCTACAATGAGCAGTTCTTC. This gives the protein CASSGQSYNEQFF.